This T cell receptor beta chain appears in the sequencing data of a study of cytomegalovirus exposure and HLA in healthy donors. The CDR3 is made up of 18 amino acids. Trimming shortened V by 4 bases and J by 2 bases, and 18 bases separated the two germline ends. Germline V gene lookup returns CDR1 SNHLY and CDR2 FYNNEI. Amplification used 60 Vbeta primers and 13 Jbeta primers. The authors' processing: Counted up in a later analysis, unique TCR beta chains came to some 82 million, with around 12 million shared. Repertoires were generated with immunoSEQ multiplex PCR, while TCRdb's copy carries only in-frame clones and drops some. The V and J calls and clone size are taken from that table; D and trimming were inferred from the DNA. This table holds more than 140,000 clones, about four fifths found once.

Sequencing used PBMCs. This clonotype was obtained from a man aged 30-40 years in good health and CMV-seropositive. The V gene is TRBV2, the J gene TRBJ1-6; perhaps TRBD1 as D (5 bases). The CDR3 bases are TGTGCCAGCAGTGGGGGACTCCGGGACGCCACCTATAATTCACCCCTCCACTTT. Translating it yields CASSGGLRDATYNSPLHF.